The 3 T cell receptor beta chains presented below share a single source sample, sequenced in a study of T cells in Graves' hyperthyroidism and ophthalmopathy. Amplified TCR beta CDR3 regions came from RNA transcripts. The study used the HTBI primer set for a first-round RT-PCR of the TCR CDR3. TCRdb called the multiplex PCR reads again in MiXCR, with one record for every CDR3 protein. Among some 340,000 distinct CDR3 sequences listed, roughly an eighth were seen once. Sequenced input: blood. These receptor sequences come from a woman aged 40 to 55 with Graves' ophthalmopathy.

V and J are TRBV19 and TRBJ1-1; D gene ambiguous. The ends were cut back, 3 bases at V and 5 bases at J, with 16 bases in the middle. Germline-derived CDR1 and CDR2 are LNHDA and SQIVND (reference sequence). The CDR3 loop spans 15 amino acids. The CDR3 region is CASSIGWGEGTEAFF. In DNA form, the CDR3 reads TGTGCCAGTAGTATTGGGTGGGGAGAAGGTACTGAAGCTTTCTTT.

V is TRBV7-2 and J is TRBJ2-5, with unresolved D. This CDR3 is built from 13 residues. Germline-derived CDR1 and CDR2 are SGHTA and FQGNSA. V gave up 5 bases and J gave up 1 base, with 8 bases separating them. CDR3 DNA: TGTGCCAGCAGCCGGATAATCCAAGAGACCCAGTACTTC. Translation: CASSRIIQETQYF.

V is TRBV27 and J is TRBJ1-5; TRBD1 is a possible D gene (6 bases). Germline CDR1 is MNHEY and CDR2 is SMNVEV (reference sequence). Trimming removed 6 bases at V and 0 bases at J, with 9 bases between. The CDR3 consists of 14 residues. CDR3 sequence: CASRQGNSNQPQHF. The CDR3 DNA follows: TGTGCCAGCAGGCAGGGGAATAGCAATCAGCCCCAGCATTTT.